One sample yielded the 18 T cell receptor beta chains listed below, sequenced in a study of cytomegalovirus exposure and HLA in healthy donors. Amplification used 60 Vbeta primers and 13 Jbeta primers. Here immunoSEQ multiplex PCR was the method, and the copy in TCRdb shows in-frame clones only, minus some. Among about 120,000 clones listed, roughly 80% were seen once. Sequenced material: PBMCs. These receptors all stem from a female donor in good health and CMV-seronegative.

A word on this clone: One junction end does not reproduce the germline sequence, and a read error may be involved. The rearrangement uses TRBV7-9 and TRBJ2-2, with a tentative D call TRBD1 (6 bases). Per the germline V gene, CDR1 is SEHNR and CDR2 is FQNEAQ (reference sequence). CDR3 length: 16 amino acids. The CDR3, as DNA: TGTTCCAGCAGCTTAGCTGGGGGCTTGAACACCGGGGAGCTGTTTTTT. Its translation: CSSSLAGGLNTGELFF. The variable domain in full, completed from reference TRBV7-9 and TRBJ2-2, reads DTGVSQNPRHKITKRGQNVTFRCDPISEHNRLYWYRQTLGQGPEFLTYFQNEAQLEKSRLLSDRFSAERPKGSFSTLEIQRTEQGDSAMYLCSSSLAGGLNTGELFFGEGSRLTVL.

In nucleotides, the CDR3 is TGTGCCAGCAGCTTAGGTACAGCGGGGACACAAGAGACCCAGTACTTC. It yields the protein CASSLGTAGTQETQYF. The chain uses TRBV7-6 and TRBJ2-5, with D possibly being TRBD2 (7 bases). CDR3 length: 16 amino acids. Germline values: CDR1 SGHVS, CDR2 FNYEAQ. V was shortened by 1 base and J by 2 bases, with 14 bases between the two germline ends.

This chain joins TRBV28 and TRBJ1-1, with 8 positions matching TRBD1. Germline CDR1 reads MDHEN; CDR2 reads SYDVKM. V lost 3 bases and J lost 4; bases outside the gene matches: 4. This CDR3 has 14 amino acids. The CDR3: CASSFDRGGTEAFF. The CDR3 nucleotides are TGTGCCAGCAGTTTCGACAGGGGAGGCACTGAAGCTTTCTTT.

This sequence joins TRBV6-5 and TRBJ1-2; D is ambiguous. CDR1 and CDR2 (germline): MNHEY, SVGAGI. The CDR3 runs 13 residues. The V and J ends lost 6 bases and 4 bases respectively, with 12 bases between them. CDR3 residues: CASSAREAYGYTF. In nucleotides, the CDR3 is TGTGCCAGCAGCGCCCGGGAGGCCTATGGCTACACCTTC.

The chain links TRBV7-9 to TRBJ1-2, with 7 bases matching TRBD1. CDR3 length: 13 amino acids. The germline V gene has CDR1 SEHNR and CDR2 FQNEAQ (reference sequence). The V and J ends lost 2 bases and 6 bases, in that order; junction bases with no gene match: 3. The CDR3 region is CASSLIQGDGYTF. CDR3 bases: TGTGCCAGCAGCTTAATTCAGGGGGATGGCTACACCTTC.

V and J are TRBV30 and TRBJ1-4; maybe TRBD1 (6 bases). Trimming left V 8 bases short and J 8 bases short, with 15 bases between. The length of the CDR3 is 12 residues. From germline, CDR1 is GTSNPN and CDR2 SVGIG (reference sequence). The CDR3 loop is CALRTVPEKLFF. CDR3 in DNA: TGTGCCCTAAGGACAGTTCCCGAAAAACTGTTTTTT.

The chain employs TRBV7-2 and TRBJ2-7, with a weak D call TRBD1 (6 bases). The CDR3 runs 14 residues. In germline, CDR1 is SGHTA, CDR2 FQGNSA. With 8 bases removed from V and 2 bases from J, the gap between germline ends came to 16 bases. The CDR3 sequence is CASGDQGPAYEQYF. The CDR3 DNA follows: TGTGCCAGCGGGGATCAGGGGCCGGCCTACGAGCAGTACTTC.

This clone was counted only a few times. The chain carries TRBV5-4 and TRBJ1-1, with 7 bases identical to TRBD1. Trimming cost V 3 bases and J 0 bases; bases outside gene matches: 2. This CDR3 has 14 amino acids. Germline values: CDR1 SGHNT, CDR2 YYREEE (reference sequence). The CDR3 here is CASSWGQMNTEAFF. The CDR3 DNA is TGTGCCAGCAGCTGGGGACAGATGAACACTGAAGCTTTCTTT. The full variable domain, its missing parts supplied by reference TRBV5-4 and TRBJ1-1, is ETGVTQSPTHLIKTRGQQVTLRCSSQSGHNTVSWYQQALGQGPQFIFQYYREEENGRGNFPPRFSGLQFPNYSSELNVNALELDDSALYLCASSWGQMNTEAFFGQGTRLTVV.

J is TRBJ2-3 and V is TRBV27; TRBD1 agrees at 7 bases. Germline CDR1 MNHEY, CDR2 SMNVEV (reference sequence). This CDR3 spans 14 amino acids. V shed 3 bases and J 4 bases; nucleotides not matched to a gene: 4. This CDR3 reads CASSLRQGADTQYF. The CDR3 bases are TGTGCCAGCAGTTTGAGGCAGGGGGCAGATACGCAGTATTTT.

This rearrangement joins TRBV7-2 to TRBJ2-2; D might be TRBD2 (5 bases). V lost 0 bases, J lost 6 bases, and 8 bases lay in between. This CDR3 has 14 amino acids. Germline V lookup: CDR1 SGHTA, CDR2 FQGNSA. This CDR3 is CASSLAGSPGELFF. DNA of the CDR3: TGTGCCAGCAGCTTAGCAGGGAGCCCCGGGGAGCTGTTTTTT.

The rearrangement links TRBV5-1 to TRBJ2-2, with 9 bases matching TRBD1. Germline assignment: CDR1 SGHRS and CDR2 YFSETQ. The CDR3 consists of 14 residues. V was clipped by 4 bases and J by 5 bases; unmatched bases: 3. CDR3 sequence (DNA): TGCGCCAGCAGCGACAGGGGGTTTACCGGGGAGCTGTTTTTT. It translates to CASSDRGFTGELFF.

The chain combines TRBV6-1 with TRBJ1-1; 11 nucleotides align to TRBD1. The CDR3 totals 13 residues. J gave up 9 bases and V 7 bases, and 7 bases lay outside the gene matches. Germline assignment: CDR1 MNHNS and CDR2 SASEGT. Written as DNA, the CDR3 is TGTGCCAGCACCAAGGGACAGGGGGGGAAAGCTTTCTTT. Translated: CASTKGQGGKAFF.

This chain uses TRBV5-1 with TRBJ2-7; 11 bases are a match to TRBD1. The CDR3 sequence is 15 residues long. Trimming at V came to 4 bases and at J to 7 bases, leaving 10 bases not matched to a gene. CDR1 and CDR2 from the germline V gene are SGHRS and YFSETQ. In DNA, the CDR3 is TGCGCCAGCAGCCCGGGACAGGGGGGACATCGGGAGCAGTACTTC. Protein sequence: CASSPGQGGHREQYF.

The chain carries TRBV11-2 and TRBJ1-1; D gene ambiguous. This CDR3 is built from 13 residues. Per germline, CDR1 SGHAT and CDR2 FQNNGV. The V end was cut by 3 bases, the J end by 6 bases, with 11 bases between. The CDR3 protein is CASSFYARAEAFF. CDR3 bases: TGTGCCAGCAGCTTCTACGCGAGGGCTGAAGCTTTCTTT.

This clone was counted only a few times. In DNA form, the CDR3 reads TGTGCCACCAGCTGGGACAGGAACACTGAAGCTTTCTTT. The encoded protein is CATSWDRNTEAFF. The chain joins TRBV15 to TRBJ1-1; TRBD1 matches 7 bases. The CDR3 is 13 residues long. V shed 5 bases, J shed 1 base, and the junction held 1 base outside the gene matches. Germline V gene data show CDR1 as LNHNV and CDR2 as YYDKDF (reference sequence).

This chain links TRBV27 with TRBJ2-5; D is possibly TRBD2 (6 bases). CDR3 length equals 16 residues. Trimming stripped 2 bases from V and 5 bases from J, with 18 bases between. Germline V CDR1 and CDR2: MNHEY, SMNVEV (reference sequence). The DNA for the CDR3 is TGTGCCAGCAGTTTAACGGGACTTACGGGGAGGGAGACCCAGTACTTC. Protein: CASSLTGLTGRETQYF.

This clone has only a few counts. The J gene is TRBJ1-2, the V gene TRBV4-3; no clear D gene. Germline V lookup: CDR1 LGHNA, CDR2 YSLEER. This CDR3 is 13 amino acids long. V lost 4 bases, J lost 4 bases, and 10 bases lay in between. The CDR3 spells CASSREPGYGYTF. DNA for the CDR3: TGCGCCAGCAGCCGAGAGCCAGGCTATGGCTACACCTTC.

This clone has just a few counts. V is TRBV7-9 and J is TRBJ1-3; TRBD1 agrees at 10 bases. The CDR3 extends over 16 amino acids. With V trimmed by 3 bases and J by 5 bases, 7 bases remained unmatched. From germline, CDR1 is SEHNR and CDR2 FQNEAQ (reference sequence). This CDR3 reads CASSFWTGGYRNTIYF. The CDR3 DNA sequence: TGTGCCAGCAGCTTTTGGACAGGGGGATACAGAAACACCATATATTTT.